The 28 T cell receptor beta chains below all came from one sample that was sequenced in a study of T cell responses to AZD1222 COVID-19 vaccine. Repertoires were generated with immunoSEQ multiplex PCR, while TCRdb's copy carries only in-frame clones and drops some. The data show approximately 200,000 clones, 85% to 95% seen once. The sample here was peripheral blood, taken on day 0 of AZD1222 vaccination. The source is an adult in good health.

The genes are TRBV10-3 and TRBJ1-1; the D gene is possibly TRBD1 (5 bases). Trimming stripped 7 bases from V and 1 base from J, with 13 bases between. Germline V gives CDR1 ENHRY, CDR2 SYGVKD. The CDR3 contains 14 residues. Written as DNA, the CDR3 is TGTGCCATCAACTGGGACCAGGGGAACACTGAAGCTTTCTTT. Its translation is CAINWDQGNTEAFF.

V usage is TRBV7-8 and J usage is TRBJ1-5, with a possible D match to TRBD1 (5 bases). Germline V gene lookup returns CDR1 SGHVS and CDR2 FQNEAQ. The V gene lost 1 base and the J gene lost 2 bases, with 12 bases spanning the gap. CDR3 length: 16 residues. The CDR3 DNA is TGTGCCAGCAGCTTAGGCAGGGAACTGGGCAATCAGCCCCAGCATTTT. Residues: CASSLGRELGNQPQHF. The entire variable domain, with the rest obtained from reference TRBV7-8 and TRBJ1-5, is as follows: GAGVSQSPRYKVAKRGQDVALRCDPISGHVSLFWYQQALGQGPEFLTYFQNEAQLDKSGLPSDRFFAERPEGSVSTLKIQRTQQEDSAVYLCASSLGRELGNQPQHFGDGTRLSIL.

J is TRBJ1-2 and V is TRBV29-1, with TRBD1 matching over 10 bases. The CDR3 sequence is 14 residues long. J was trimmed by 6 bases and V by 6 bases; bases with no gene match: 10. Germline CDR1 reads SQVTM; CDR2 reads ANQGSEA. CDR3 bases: TGCAGCGTGGGCCCGGGACAGGGGACCGATGGCTACACCTTC. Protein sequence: CSVGPGQGTDGYTF.

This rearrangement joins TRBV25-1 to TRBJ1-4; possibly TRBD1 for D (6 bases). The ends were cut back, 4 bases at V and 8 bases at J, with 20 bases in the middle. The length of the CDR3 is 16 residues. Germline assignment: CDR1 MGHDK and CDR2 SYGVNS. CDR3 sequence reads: CASSGAGGQGEEKLFF. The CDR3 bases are TGTGCCAGCAGTGGAGCCGGGGGCCAGGGTGAGGAAAAACTGTTTTTT.

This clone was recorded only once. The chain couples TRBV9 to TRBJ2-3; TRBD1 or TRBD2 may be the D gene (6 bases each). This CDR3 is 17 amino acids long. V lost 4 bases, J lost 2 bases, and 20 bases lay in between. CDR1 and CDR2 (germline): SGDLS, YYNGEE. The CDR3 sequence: CASSPRGGGSATDTQYF. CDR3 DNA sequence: TGTGCCAGCAGCCCCCGCGGAGGGGGTTCAGCCACAGATACGCAGTATTTT. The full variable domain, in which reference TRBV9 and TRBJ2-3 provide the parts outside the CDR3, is DSGVTQTPKHLITATGQRVTLRCSPRSGDLSVYWYQQSLDQGLQFLIQYYNGEERAKGNILERFSAQQFPDLHSELNLSSLELGDSALYFCASSPRGGGSATDTQYFGPGTRLTVL.

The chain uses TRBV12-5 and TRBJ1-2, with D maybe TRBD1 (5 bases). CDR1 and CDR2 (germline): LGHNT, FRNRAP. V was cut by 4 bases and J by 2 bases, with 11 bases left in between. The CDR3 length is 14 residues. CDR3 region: CASGSGTENYGYTF. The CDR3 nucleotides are TGTGCTAGTGGTTCCGGGACCGAAAACTATGGCTACACCTTC.

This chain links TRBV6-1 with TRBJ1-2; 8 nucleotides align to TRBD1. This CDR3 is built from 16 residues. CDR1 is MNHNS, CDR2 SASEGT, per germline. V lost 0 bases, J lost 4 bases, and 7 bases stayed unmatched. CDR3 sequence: CASSEAATGAGYGYTF. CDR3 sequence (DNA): TGTGCCAGCAGTGAAGCAGCGACAGGGGCGGGCTATGGCTACACCTTC.

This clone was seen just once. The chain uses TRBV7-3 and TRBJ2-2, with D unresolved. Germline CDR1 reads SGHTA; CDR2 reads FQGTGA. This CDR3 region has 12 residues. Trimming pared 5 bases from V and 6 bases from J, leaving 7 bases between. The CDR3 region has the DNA TGTGCCAGCAGCCCCCAGTCCGGGGAGCTGTTTTTT. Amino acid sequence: CASSPQSGELFF. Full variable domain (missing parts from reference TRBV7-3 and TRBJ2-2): GAGVSQTPSNKVTEKGKYVELRCDPISGHTALYWYRQSLGQGPEFLIYFQGTGAADDSGLPNDRFFAVRPEGSVSTLKIQRTERGDSAVYLCASSPQSGELFFGEGSRLTVL.

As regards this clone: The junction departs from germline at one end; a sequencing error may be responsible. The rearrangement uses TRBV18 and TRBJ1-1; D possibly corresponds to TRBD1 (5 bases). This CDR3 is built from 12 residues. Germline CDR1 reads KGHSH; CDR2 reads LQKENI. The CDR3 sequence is CVTRDGWSEAFF. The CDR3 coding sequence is TGCGTAACCAGGGACGGCTGGTCTGAAGCTTTCTTT. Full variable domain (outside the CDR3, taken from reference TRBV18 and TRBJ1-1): NAGVMQNPRHLVRRRGQEARLRCSPMKGHSHVYWYRQLPEEGLKFMVYLQKENIIDESGMPKERFSAEFPKEGPSILRIQQVVRGDSAAYFCVTRDGWSEAFFGQGTRLTVV.

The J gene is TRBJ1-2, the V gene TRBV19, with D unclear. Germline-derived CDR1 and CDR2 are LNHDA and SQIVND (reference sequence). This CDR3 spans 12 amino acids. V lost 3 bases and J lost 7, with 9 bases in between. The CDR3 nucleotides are TGTGCCAGTAGTATGGTATCTTTTGGCTACACCTTC. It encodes CASSMVSFGYTF. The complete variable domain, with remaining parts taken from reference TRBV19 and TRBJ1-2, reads DGGITQSPKYLFRKEGQNVTLSCEQNLNHDAMYWYRQDPGQGLRLIYYSQIVNDFQKGDIAEGYSVSREKKESFPLTVTSAQKNPTAFYLCASSMVSFGYTFGSGTRLTVV.

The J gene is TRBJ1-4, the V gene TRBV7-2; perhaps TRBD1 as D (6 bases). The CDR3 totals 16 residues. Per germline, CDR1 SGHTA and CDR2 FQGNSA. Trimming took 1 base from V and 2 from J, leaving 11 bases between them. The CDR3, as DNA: TGTGCCAGCAGCTTAGAGGGTAGGGGGACTAATGAAAAACTGTTTTTT. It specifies CASSLEGRGTNEKLFF. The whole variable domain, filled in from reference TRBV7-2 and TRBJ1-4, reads GAGVSQSPSNKVTEKGKDVELRCDPISGHTALYWYRQSLGQGLEFLIYFQGNSAPDKSGLPSDRFSAERTGGSVSTLTIQRTQQEDSAVYLCASSLEGRGTNEKLFFGSGTQLSVL.

CDR3 sequence (DNA): TGTGCCAGCAGCGTAGCTACGGGGCCGAATGAGCAGTTCTTC. Encoded protein: CASSVATGPNEQFF. V gene TRBV9 combines with J gene TRBJ2-1; D may correspond to TRBD1 or TRBD2 (5 bases each). The CDR3 is 14 amino acids. The germline gives CDR1 SGDLS, CDR2 YYNGEE. V gave up 0 bases and J gave up 7 bases, with 11 bases separating them. The full variable domain, with the rest looked up from reference TRBV9 and TRBJ2-1, is DSGVTQTPKHLITATGQRVTLRCSPRSGDLSVYWYQQSLDQGLQFLIQYYNGEERAKGNILERFSAQQFPDLHSELNLSSLELGDSALYFCASSVATGPNEQFFGPGTRLTVL.

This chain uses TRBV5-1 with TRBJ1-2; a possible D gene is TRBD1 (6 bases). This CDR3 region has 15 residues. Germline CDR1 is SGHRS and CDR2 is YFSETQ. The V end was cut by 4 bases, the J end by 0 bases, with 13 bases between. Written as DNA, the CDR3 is TGCGCCAGCAGCCCCGGGACACAAGCTAACTATGGCTACACCTTC. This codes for CASSPGTQANYGYTF.

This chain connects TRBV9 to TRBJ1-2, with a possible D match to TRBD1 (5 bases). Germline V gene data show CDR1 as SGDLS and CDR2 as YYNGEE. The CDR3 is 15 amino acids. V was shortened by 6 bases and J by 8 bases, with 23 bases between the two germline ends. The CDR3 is CASNPAGGLREGYTF. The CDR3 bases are TGTGCCAGCAACCCAGCTGGGGGATTGAGGGAGGGCTACACCTTC.

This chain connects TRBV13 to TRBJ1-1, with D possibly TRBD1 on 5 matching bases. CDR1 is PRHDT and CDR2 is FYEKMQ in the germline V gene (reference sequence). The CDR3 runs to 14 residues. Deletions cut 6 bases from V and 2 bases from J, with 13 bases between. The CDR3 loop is CASSAFRGNTEAFF. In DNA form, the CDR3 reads TGTGCCAGCAGTGCTTTTAGGGGAAACACTGAAGCTTTCTTT.

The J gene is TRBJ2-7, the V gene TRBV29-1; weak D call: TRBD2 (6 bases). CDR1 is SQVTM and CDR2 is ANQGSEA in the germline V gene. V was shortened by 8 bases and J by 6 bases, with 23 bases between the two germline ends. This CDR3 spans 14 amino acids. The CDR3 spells CSISPGGVSVEQYF. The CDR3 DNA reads TGCAGCATCAGCCCCGGCGGGGTTTCGGTCGAGCAGTACTTC.

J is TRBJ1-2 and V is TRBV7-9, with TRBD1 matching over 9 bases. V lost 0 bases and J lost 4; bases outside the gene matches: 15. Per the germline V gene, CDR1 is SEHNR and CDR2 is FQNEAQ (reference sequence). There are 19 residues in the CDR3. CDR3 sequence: CASSLAGGGTGLRGYGYTF. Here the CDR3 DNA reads TGTGCCAGCAGCTTAGCGGGGGGTGGGACAGGGCTTCGCGGCTATGGCTACACCTTC.

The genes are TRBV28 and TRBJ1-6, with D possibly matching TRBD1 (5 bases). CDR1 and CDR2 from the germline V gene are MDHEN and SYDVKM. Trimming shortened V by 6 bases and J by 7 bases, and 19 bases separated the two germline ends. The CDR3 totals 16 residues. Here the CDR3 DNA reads TGTGCCAGCAGGGAGGGGCGGTGGCAGGGCAATTCACCCCTCCACTTT. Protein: CASREGRWQGNSPLHF.

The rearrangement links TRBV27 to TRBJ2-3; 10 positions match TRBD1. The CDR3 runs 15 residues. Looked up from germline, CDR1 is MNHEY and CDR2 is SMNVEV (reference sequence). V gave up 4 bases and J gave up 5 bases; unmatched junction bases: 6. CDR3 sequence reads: CASSSDRGRIDTQYF. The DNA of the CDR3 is TGTGCCAGCAGTTCTGACAGGGGGCGCATAGATACGCAGTATTTT.

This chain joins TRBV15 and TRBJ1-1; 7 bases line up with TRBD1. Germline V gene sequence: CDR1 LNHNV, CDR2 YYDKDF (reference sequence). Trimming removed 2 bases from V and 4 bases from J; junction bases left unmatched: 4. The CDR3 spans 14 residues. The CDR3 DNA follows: TGTGCCACCAGCAGATACAGGGGTTTCACTGAAGCTTTCTTT. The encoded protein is CATSRYRGFTEAFF.

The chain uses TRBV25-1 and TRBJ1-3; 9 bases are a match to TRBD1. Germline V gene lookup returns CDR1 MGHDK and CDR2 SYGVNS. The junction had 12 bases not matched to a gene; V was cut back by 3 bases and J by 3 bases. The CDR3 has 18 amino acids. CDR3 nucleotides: TGTGCCAGCAGTGATAGAGGGATGACAGGGGGTAGTGGAAACACCATATATTTT. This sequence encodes CASSDRGMTGGSGNTIYF.

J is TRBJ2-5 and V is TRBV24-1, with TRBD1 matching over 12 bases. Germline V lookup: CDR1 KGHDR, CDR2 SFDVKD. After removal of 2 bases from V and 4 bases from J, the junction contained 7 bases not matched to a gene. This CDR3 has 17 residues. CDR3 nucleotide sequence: TGTGCCACCAGTGATTCGTCCCGGGACAGGGGGCGAGAGACCCAGTACTTC. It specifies CATSDSSRDRGRETQYF.

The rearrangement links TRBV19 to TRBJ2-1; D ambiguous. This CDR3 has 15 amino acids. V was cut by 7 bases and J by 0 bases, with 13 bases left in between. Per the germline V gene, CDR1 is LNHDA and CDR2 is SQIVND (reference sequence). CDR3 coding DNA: TGTGCCAGTACCCAACGAGGCGGCTCCTACAATGAGCAGTTCTTC. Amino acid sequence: CASTQRGGSYNEQFF.

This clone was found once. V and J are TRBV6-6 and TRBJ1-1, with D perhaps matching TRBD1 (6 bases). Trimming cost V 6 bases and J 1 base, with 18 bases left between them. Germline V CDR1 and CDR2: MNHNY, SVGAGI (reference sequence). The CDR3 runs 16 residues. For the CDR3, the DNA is TGTGCCAGCAGCCAGGGGACCCGCGGGCGGAACACTGAAGCTTTCTTT. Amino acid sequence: CASSQGTRGRNTEAFF.

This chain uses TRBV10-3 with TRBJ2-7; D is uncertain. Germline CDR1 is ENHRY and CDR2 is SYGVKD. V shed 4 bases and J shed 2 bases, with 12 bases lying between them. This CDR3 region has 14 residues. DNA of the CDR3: TGTGCCATCAGTGTACGGCAGGAAACCTACGAGCAGTACTTC. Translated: CAISVRQETYEQYF.

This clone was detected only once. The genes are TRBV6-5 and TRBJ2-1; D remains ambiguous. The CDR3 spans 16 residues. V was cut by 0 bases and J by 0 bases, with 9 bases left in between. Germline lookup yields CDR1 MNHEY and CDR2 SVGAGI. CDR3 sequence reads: CASSYSKLTSYNEQFF. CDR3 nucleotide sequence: TGTGCCAGCAGTTACTCGAAACTAACCTCCTACAATGAGCAGTTCTTC.

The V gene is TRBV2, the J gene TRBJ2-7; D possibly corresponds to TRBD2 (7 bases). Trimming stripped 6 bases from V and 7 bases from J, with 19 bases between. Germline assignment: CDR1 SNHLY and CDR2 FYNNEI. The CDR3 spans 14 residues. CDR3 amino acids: CASSKGGGNREQYF. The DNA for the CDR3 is TGTGCCAGCAGCAAAGGGGGGGGTAACAGGGAGCAGTACTTC. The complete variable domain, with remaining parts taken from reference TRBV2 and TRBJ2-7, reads EPEVTQTPSHQVTQMGQEVILRCVPISNHLYFYWYRQILGQKVEFLVSFYNNEISEKSEIFDDQFSVERPDGSNFTLKIRSTKLEDSAMYFCASSKGGGNREQYFGPGTRLTVT.

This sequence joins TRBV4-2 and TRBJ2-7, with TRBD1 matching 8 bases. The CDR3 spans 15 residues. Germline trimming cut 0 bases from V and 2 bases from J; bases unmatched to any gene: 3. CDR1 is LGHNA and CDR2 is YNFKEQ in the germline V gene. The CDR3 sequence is CASSQETGEAYEQYF. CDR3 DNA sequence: TGTGCCAGCAGCCAAGAGACAGGGGAGGCCTACGAGCAGTACTTC.